The sequence of this T cell receptor (beta chain) was determined in a study of cytomegalovirus exposure and HLA in healthy donors. Concerning this clone: Its cognate antigen is unknown.

This CDR3 has 15 amino acids. The germline V gene encodes CDR1 MDHEN and CDR2 SYDVKM. Trimming stripped 4 bases from V and 6 bases from J, with 16 bases between. General study points: A missense variant in DCLRE1C was later tied to TCR beta V- and J-gene trimming. Reported results showed that the classifier diagnosed cytomegalovirus status with high specificity and sensitivity. In a later analysis, across HLA loci, associated TCR counts were highest for DRB1, lowest for HLA-C.

The PCR ran on 60 Vbeta and 13 Jbeta primers. Using immunoSEQ multiplex PCR, the repertoire was profiled, and TCRdb retains in-frame clones only, with some absent. Of roughly 170,000 clones listed, just under 85% were seen once; the top ten hold around 4.8%. Material: PBMCs. The J gene is TRBJ1-5, the V gene TRBV28; unclear D gene. The TCR originated in a girl aged 10 to 17 in good health and CMV-seropositive. The CDR3 spells CASSSPNSPGQPQHF. CDR3 in DNA: TGTGCCAGCAGTTCGCCGAACAGTCCTGGTCAGCCCCAGCATTTT. The full variable domain, completed using reference TRBV28 and TRBJ1-5, is DVKVTQSSRYLVKRTGEKVFLECVQDMDHENMFWYRQDPGLGLRLIYFSYDVKMKEKGDIPEGYSVSREKKERFSLILESASTNQTSMYLCASSSPNSPGQPQHFGDGTRLSIL.